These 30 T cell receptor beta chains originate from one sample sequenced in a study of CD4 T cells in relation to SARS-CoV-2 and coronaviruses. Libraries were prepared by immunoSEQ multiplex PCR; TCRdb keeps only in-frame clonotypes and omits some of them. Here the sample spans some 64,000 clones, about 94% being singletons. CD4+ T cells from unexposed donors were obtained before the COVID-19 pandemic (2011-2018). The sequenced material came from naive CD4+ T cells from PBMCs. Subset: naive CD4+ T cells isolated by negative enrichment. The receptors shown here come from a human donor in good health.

The CDR3 sequence: CASSQDRTSTDTQYF. DNA for the CDR3: TGTGCCAGCAGCCAAGACAGGACAAGCACAGATACGCAGTATTTT. The rearrangement uses TRBV4-2 and TRBJ2-3, with D possibly being TRBD1 (5 bases). V was trimmed by 0 bases and J by 0 bases, leaving 7 bases between them. The CDR3 consists of 15 residues. The V gene's germline CDR1 is LGHNA and CDR2 YNFKEQ.

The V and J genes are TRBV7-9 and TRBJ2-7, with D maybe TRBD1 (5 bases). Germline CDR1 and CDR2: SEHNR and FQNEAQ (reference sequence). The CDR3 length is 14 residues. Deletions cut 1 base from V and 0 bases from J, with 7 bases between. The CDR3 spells CASSLGQSSYEQYF. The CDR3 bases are TGTGCCAGCAGCTTAGGACAGAGCTCCTACGAGCAGTACTTC.

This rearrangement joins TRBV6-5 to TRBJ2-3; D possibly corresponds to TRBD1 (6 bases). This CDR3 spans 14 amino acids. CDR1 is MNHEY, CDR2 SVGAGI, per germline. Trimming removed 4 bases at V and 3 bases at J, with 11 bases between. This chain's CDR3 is CASSFGQTTDTQYF. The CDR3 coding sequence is TGTGCCAGCAGTTTTGGACAGACAACAGATACGCAGTATTTT.

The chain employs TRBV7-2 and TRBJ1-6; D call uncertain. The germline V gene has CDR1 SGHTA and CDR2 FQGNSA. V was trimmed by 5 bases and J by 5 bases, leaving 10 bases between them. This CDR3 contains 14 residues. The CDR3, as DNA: TGTGCCAGCAGCCTACAACATAATAATTCACCCCTCCACTTT. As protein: CASSLQHNNSPLHF.

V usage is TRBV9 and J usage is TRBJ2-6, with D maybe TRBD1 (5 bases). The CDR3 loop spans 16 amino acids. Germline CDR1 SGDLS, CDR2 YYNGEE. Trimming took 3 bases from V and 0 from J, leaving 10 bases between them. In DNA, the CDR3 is TGTGCCAGCAGCGCCGACAGCCGCTCTGGGGCCAACGTCCTGACTTTC. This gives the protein CASSADSRSGANVLTF.

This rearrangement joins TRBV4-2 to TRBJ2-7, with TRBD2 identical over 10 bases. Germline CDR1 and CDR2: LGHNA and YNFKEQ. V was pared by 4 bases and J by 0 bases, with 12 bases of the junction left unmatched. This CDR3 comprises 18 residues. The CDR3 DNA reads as TGTGCCAGCAGCCCTGAAGGGGCCGGACTAGCGGTCTCCTACGAGCAGTACTTC. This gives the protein CASSPEGAGLAVSYEQYF.

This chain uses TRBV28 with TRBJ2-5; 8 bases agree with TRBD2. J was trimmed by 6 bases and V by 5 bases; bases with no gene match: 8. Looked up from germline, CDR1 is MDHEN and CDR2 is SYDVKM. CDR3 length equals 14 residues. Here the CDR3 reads CASSPGLALKTQYF. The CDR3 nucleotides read TGTGCCAGCAGTCCTGGACTAGCATTAAAGACCCAGTACTTC.

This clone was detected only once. Here the CDR3 reads CASSTRGQGAVGAKNIQYF. In DNA form, the CDR3 reads TGTGCCAGTAGTACTCGGGGACAGGGGGCTGTGGGGGCCAAAAACATTCAGTACTTC. The V and J genes are TRBV19 and TRBJ2-4; 12 bases are shared with TRBD1. The CDR3 sequence is 19 residues long. Germline assignment: CDR1 LNHDA and CDR2 SQIVND (reference sequence). V lost 4 bases to trimming and J lost 1 base; unmatched junction nucleotides: 11.

DNA of the CDR3: TGTGCCAGCAGCAGAGGGATAGGGGAAGTAACAGATACGCAGTATTTT. Residues: CASSRGIGEVTDTQYF. The V and J genes are TRBV5-4 and TRBJ2-3, with D tentatively TRBD1 or TRBD2 (5 bases each). V dropped 4 bases and J dropped 3 bases, with 18 bases sitting between them. The germline V gene encodes CDR1 SGHNT and CDR2 YYREEE (reference sequence). The CDR3 sequence is 16 residues long.

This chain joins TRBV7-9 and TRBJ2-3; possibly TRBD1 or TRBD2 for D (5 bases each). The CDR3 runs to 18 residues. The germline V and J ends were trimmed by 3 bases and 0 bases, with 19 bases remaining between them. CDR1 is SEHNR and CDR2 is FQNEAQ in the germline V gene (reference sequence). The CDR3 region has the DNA TGTGCCAGCAGCTTTAGAGGGGCCAGGGACCATAGCACAGATACGCAGTATTTT. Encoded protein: CASSFRGARDHSTDTQYF.

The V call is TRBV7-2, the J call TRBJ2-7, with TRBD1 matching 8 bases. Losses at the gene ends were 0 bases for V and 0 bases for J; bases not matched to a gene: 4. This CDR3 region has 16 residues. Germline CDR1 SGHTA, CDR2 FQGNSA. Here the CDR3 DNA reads TGTGCCAGCAGCTTAGCCTGGACAGGGAGCTCCTACGAGCAGTACTTC. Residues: CASSLAWTGSSYEQYF.

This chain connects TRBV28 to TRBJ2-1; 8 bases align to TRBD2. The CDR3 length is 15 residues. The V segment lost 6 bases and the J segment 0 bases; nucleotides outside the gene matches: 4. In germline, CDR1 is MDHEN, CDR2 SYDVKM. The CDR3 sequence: CASRLADSSYNEQFF. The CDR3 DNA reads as TGTGCCAGCAGACTAGCGGATAGCTCCTACAATGAGCAGTTCTTC.

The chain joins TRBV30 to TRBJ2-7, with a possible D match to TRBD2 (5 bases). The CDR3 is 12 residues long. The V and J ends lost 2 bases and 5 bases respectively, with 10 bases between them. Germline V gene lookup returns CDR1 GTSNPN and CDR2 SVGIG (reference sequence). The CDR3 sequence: CAWSRSGNEQYF. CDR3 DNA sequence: TGTGCCTGGAGTCGATCGGGGAACGAGCAGTACTTC.

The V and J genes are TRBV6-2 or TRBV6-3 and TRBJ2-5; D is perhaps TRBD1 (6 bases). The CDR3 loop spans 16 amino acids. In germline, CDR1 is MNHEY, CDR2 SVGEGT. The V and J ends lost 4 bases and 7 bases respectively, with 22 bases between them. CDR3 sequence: CASSSSRTARIGTQYF. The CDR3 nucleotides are TGTGCCAGCAGTTCCTCCCGGACAGCCCGGATTGGGACCCAGTACTTC.

Here the CDR3 reads CASSSGLAGYQFF. CDR3 sequence (DNA): TGCGCCAGCAGCTCGGGACTAGCGGGATATCAGTTCTTC. The rearrangement uses TRBV5-1 and TRBJ2-1, with 13 bases aligning to TRBD2. The length of the CDR3 is 13 residues. Losses at the gene ends were 3 bases for V and 13 bases for J; bases not matched to a gene: 4. Looked up from germline, CDR1 is SGHRS and CDR2 is YFSETQ.

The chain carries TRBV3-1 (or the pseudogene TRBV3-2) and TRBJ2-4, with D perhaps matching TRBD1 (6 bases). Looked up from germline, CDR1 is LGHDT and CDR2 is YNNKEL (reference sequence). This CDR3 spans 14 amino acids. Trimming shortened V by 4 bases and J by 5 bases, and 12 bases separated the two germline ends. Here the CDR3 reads CASSRTGQENIQYF. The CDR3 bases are TGTGCCAGCAGCCGCACGGGACAAGAAAACATTCAGTACTTC.

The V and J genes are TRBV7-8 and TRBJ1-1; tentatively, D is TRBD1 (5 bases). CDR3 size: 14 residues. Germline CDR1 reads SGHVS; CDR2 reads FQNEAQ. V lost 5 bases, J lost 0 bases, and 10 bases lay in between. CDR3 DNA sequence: TGTGCCAGCAGCCCACAGGAGATGAACACTGAAGCTTTCTTT. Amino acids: CASSPQEMNTEAFF.

This CDR3 reads CASSLWTAGSYNEQFF. In nucleotides, the CDR3 is TGTGCCAGCAGTTTATGGACGGCAGGCTCCTACAATGAGCAGTTCTTC. V gene TRBV27 combines with J gene TRBJ2-1, with D uncertain. Germline values: CDR1 MNHEY, CDR2 SMNVEV (reference sequence). This CDR3 region has 16 residues. With 1 base removed from V and 0 bases from J, the gap between germline ends came to 10 bases.

DNA of the CDR3: TGTGCCAGCAGCCAAGAGCGGGACGGCCTGAGGAACACTGAAGCTTTCTTT. This gives the protein CASSQERDGLRNTEAFF. This chain links TRBV14 with TRBJ1-1; D might be TRBD1 (5 bases). The CDR3 runs to 17 residues. CDR1 and CDR2 from the germline V gene are SGHDN and FVKESK. V was clipped by 0 bases and J by 1 base, with 15 bases between them.

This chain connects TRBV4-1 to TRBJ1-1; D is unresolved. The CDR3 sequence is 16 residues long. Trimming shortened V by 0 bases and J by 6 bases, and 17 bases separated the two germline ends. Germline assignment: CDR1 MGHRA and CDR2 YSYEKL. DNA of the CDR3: TGCGCCAGCAGCCAAGATCTCGGCATACCCGGACCTGAAGCTTTCTTT. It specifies CASSQDLGIPGPEAFF.

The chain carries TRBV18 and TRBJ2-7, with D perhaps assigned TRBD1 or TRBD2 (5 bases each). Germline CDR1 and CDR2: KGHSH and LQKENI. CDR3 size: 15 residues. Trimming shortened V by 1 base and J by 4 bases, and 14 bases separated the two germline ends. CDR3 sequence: CASSPRDGSKYEQYF. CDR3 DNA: TGTGCCAGCTCACCACGGGACGGCTCAAAGTACGAGCAGTACTTC.

DNA of the CDR3: TGTGCCAGCAGCTTGATACTAGCGGGAAATTACAATGAGCAGTTCTTC. This sequence encodes CASSLILAGNYNEQFF. The chain has TRBV5-5 and TRBJ2-1; 10 positions match TRBD2. Germline CDR1 is SGHKS and CDR2 is YYEKEE (reference sequence). This CDR3 spans 16 amino acids. J gave up 4 bases and V 1 base, and 5 bases lay outside the gene matches.

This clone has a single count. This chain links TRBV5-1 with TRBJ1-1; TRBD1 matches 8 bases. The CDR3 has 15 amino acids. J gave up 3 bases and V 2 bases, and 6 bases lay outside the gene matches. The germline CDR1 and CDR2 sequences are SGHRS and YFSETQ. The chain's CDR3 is CASSFAGGPDTEAFF. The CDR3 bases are TGCGCCAGCAGCTTTGCAGGGGGCCCTGACACTGAAGCTTTCTTT.

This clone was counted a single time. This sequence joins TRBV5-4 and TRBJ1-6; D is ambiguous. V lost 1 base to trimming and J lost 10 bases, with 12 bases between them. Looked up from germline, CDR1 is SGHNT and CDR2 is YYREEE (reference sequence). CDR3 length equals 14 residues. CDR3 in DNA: TGTGCCAGCAGCTTGCGGACGGTTGGATCACCCCTCCACTTT. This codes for CASSLRTVGSPLHF.

The CDR3 nucleotides are TGTGCCTGGAACAGGGTCTCCGAGCAGTACTTC. Its protein product is CAWNRVSEQYF. The rearrangement links TRBV30 to TRBJ2-7, with D perhaps TRBD1 (6 bases). Germline V gene data show CDR1 as GTSNPN and CDR2 as SVGIG (reference sequence). Trimming left V 4 bases short and J 6 bases short, with 10 bases between. The CDR3 runs 11 residues.

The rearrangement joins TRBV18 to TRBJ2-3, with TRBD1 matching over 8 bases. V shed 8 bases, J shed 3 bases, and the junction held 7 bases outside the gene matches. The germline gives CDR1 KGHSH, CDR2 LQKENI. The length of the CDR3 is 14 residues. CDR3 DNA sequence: TGTGCCAGCAACCCGGACAGGGCTACAGATACGCAGTATTTT. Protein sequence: CASNPDRATDTQYF. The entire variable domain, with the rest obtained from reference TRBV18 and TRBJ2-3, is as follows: NAGVMQNPRHLVRRRGQEARLRCSPMKGHSHVYWYRQLPEEGLKFMVYLQKENIIDESGMPKERFSAEFPKEGPSILRIQQVVRGDSAAYFCASNPDRATDTQYFGPGTRLTVL.

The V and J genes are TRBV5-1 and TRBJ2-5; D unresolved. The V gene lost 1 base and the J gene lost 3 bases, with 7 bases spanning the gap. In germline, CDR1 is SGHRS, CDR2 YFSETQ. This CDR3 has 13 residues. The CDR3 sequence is CASSLTVEETQYF. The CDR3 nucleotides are TGCGCCAGCAGCTTGACAGTGGAAGAGACCCAGTACTTC.

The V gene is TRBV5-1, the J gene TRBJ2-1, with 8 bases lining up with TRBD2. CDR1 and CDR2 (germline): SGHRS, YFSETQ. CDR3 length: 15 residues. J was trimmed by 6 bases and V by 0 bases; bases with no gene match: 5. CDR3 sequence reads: CASSLEAGGSNEQFF. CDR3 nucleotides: TGCGCCAGCAGCTTGGAGGCGGGAGGAAGCAATGAGCAGTTCTTC.

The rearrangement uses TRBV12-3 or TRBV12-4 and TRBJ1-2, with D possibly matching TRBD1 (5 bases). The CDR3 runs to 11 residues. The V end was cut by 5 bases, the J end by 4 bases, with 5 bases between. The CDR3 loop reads CASSDSYGYTF. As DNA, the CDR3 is TGTGCCAGCAGTGACAGCTATGGCTACACCTTC.

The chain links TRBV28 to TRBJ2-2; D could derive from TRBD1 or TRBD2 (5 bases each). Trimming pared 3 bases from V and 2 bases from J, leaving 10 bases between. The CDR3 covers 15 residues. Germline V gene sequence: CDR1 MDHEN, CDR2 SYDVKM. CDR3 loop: CASSLAGSNTGELFF. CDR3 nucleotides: TGTGCCAGCAGTTTGGCAGGGAGTAACACCGGGGAGCTGTTTTTT.